The T cell receptor beta chain described here comes from a study of CD8+ T cells in alopecia areata. Study as a whole: Tofacitinib therapy lasting 6 to 18 months was followed by 6 months off drug.

RNA, once extracted, was reverse transcribed into cDNA for use as the sequencing template. Some clones are missing from TCRdb's copy, which holds only in-frame ones; the method was immunoSEQ multiplex PCR. The top ten clones hold roughly 5.8% of a sample with 200,000 or so clones, 58% of them seen once. Regarding treatment: oral pan-JAK inhibitor, 5-10 mg twice daily. Germline CDR1 SNHLY, CDR2 FYNNEI. This CDR3 is 12 amino acids long. Trimming removed 4 bases at V and 2 bases at J, with 6 bases between. Comment on this clone: Its target is not known.

Overall study findings and caveats: On tofacitinib, scalp clonality and expanded CD8+ clones among top 100 fell significantly.

V gene TRBV2 combines with J gene TRBJ2-7; D is undetermined. This clonotype was obtained from a human donor with alopecia areata. Sequenced material: CD4+ T cells sorted from blood, taken at week 24, from a patient treated with tofacitinib. CDR3 DNA sequence: TGTGCCAGCAGTGCGGACCCCTACGAGCAGTACTTC. Translated, it gives CASSADPYEQYF. The variable domain in full, with the rest retrieved from reference TRBV2 and TRBJ2-7, is EPEVTQTPSHQVTQMGQEVILRCVPISNHLYFYWYRQILGQKVEFLVSFYNNEISEKSEIFDDQFSVERPDGSNFTLKIRSTKLEDSAMYFCASSADPYEQYFGPGTRLTVT.